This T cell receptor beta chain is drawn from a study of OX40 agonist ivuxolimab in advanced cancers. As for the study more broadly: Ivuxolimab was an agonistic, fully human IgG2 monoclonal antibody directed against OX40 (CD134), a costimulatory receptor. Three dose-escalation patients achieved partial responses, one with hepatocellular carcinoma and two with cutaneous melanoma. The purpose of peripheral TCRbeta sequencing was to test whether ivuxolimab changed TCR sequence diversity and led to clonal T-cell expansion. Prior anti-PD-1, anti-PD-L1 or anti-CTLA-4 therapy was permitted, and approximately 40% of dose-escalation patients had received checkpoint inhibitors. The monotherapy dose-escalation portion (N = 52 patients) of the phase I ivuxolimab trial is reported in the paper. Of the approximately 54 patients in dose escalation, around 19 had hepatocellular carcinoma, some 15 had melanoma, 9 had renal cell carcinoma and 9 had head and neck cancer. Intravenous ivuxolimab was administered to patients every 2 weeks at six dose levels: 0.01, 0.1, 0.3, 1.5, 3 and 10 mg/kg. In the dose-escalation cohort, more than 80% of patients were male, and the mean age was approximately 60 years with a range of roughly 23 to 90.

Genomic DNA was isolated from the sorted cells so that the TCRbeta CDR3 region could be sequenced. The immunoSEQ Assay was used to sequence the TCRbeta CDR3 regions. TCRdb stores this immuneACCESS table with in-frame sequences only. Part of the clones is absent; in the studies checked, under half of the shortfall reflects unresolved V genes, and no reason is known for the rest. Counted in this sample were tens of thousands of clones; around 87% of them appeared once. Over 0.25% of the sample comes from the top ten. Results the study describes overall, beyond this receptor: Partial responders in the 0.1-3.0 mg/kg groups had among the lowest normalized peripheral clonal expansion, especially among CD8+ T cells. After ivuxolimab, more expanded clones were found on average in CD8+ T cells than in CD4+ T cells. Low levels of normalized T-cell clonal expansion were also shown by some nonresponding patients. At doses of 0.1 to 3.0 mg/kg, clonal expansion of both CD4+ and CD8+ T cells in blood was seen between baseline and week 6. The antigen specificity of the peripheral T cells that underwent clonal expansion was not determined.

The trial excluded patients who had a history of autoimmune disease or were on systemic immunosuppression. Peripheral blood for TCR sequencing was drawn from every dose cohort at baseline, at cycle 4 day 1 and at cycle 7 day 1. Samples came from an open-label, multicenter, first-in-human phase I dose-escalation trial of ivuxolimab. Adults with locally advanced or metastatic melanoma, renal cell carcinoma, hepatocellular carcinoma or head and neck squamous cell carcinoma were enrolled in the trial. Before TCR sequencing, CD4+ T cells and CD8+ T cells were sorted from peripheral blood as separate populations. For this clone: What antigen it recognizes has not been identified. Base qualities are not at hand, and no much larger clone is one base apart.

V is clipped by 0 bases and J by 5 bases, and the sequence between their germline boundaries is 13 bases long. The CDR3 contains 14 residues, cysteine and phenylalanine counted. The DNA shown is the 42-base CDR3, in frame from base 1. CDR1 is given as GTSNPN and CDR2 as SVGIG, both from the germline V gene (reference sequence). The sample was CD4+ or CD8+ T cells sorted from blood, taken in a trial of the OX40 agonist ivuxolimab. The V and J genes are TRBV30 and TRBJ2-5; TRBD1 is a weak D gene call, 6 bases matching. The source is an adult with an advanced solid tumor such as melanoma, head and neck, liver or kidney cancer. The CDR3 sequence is CAWSVPGAGETQYF. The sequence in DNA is TGTGCCTGGAGTGTACCAGGGGCCGGGGAGACCCAGTACTTC.